The following is a TCR beta chain sequence with its context. Its antigen is unknown. The CDR3 loop spans 15 amino acids. The J segment lost 5 bases and the V segment lost 6 bases, leaving 11 bases of the junction unmatched. CDR1 is SGHTA and CDR2 is FQGNSA in the germline V gene. The entry originates in a study of post-analysis software for immune sequencing data. The study, taken as a whole, reports: There was significantly lower normalized Chao1 diversity in multiple sclerosis patients than in controls. Pronounced co-clustering by F measure was evident among identically batched samples. Patients carried 4 or 5 TRBV segments more frequently than controls did, and TRBV5-6, TRBV5-1 and TRBV20-1 were among them.

Unique molecular identifiers had been added to the TCR beta cDNA libraries. T cells numbering about 0.85 to 11 million yielded cDNA molecules that totaled about 500,000. From the PCR reads, TCRdb called clonotypes with MiXCR, one entry per CDR3 protein. This table holds about 820,000 distinct CDR3 sequences, roughly 58% found once. The sequence came from a girl between 10 and 17 years old with multiple sclerosis. Sequencing used blood. The chain has TRBV7-2 and TRBJ1-1, with TRBD1 identical over 8 bases. The CDR3 reads CASSPPRDRSTEAFF. The CDR3 bases are TGTGCCAGCAGTCCCCCTAGGGACAGGAGTACTGAAGCTTTCTTT.